This TCR beta chain was obtained from a study of T cells in tumors after PD-1 blockade. Study-level information: Mean per blood sample: 113,528 templates (about 24,000-270,000), 35,000 to 45,000 unique clonotypes.

Germline V gene lookup returns CDR1 LGHDT and CDR2 YNNKEL (reference sequence). V lost 1 base and J 1 base, leaving 7 bases between the germline ends. The CDR3 spans 14 residues. This clone has just a few counts. Sequencing was performed with immunoSEQ multiplex PCR; in TCRdb, only in-frame clones are kept and a portion is missing. This sample carries about 20,000 clones, about three quarters of them seen once, and the ten largest clones take about 27%. Sequenced here: PBMCs, sampled before anti-PD-1 treatment. The TCR originated in a human donor with basal cell carcinoma. This rearrangement joins TRBV3-1 (or the pseudogene TRBV3-2) to TRBJ1-1; maybe TRBD1 (5 bases). CDR3 sequence (DNA): TGTGCCAGCAGCCAAGGTAGGGGGAACACTGAAGCTTTCTTT. It yields the protein CASSQGRGNTEAFF.